These T cell receptor beta chains were read from a single sample in a study of shared clonotypes between healthy human individuals. Using immunoSEQ multiplex PCR, the repertoire was profiled, and TCRdb retains in-frame clones only, with some absent. Here the sample spans about 2.3 million clones, 93% being singletons. Sequenced: naive CD4+ T cells from PBMCs. The receptor source for this set is a man aged 18 to 30 in good health. Some clones in this sample may be carry-over from other donors' samples. CDR3s include the opening cysteine and the closing phenylalanine or tryptophan. Each record gives: CDR3 length, J gene, D gene, V gene, clone size, CDR3 DNA, CDR3 protein. The D gene is left open where the match is weak. Part of the rows lack a size; the others show once, few, many or a class for expanded clones.

14 | TRBJ2-3 | - | TRBV28 | - | TGTGCCGAGAACGCAGCCAGGCGCACAGATACGCAGTATTTT | CAENAARRTDTQYF
15 | TRBJ2-7 | - | TRBV6-1 | once | TGTGCCAGCAGTCCCCCCGGGACTCCGTCCTACGAGCAGTACTTC | CASSPPGTPSYEQYF
14 | TRBJ1-1 | TRBD1 | TRBV10-1 | - | TGCGCCAGCAGTGATGGGACAGGGAACACTGAAGCTTTCTTT | CASSDGTGNTEAFF
14 | TRBJ1-1 | - | TRBV7-9 | - | TGTGCCAGCAGTTCCACAGGAAGGGGGACTGAAGCTTTCTTT | CASSSTGRGTEAFF
15 | TRBJ2-3 | - | TRBV28 | - | TGTGCCAGCAGTCCCTCGCGAAGGCGGAGGGATACGCAGTATTTT | CASSPSRRRRDTQYF
15 | TRBJ2-2 | TRBD2 | TRBV6-5 | - | TGTGCCAGCAGTTTAGCGGGAGGGCGCACCGGGGAGCTGTTTTTT | CASSLAGGRTGELFF
14 | TRBJ1-4 | - | TRBV9 | - | TGTGCCAGTGCCGTAGGACCAACTAATGAAAAACTGTTTTTT | CASAVGPTNEKLFF
13 | TRBJ2-7 | - | TRBV7-9 | few | TGTGCCAGTGCGGGATCAGGAAATCATGAGCAGTACTTC | CASAGSGNHEQYF
14 | TRBJ2-3 | TRBD1 | TRBV5-3 | - | TGTGCCAGAAGCATCGGACAGGGGGCAGATACGCAGTATTTT | CARSIGQGADTQYF
19 | TRBJ2-7 | TRBD2 | TRBV5-3 | - | TGTGCCAGAAGCTTGCCTCGCTTAACCACTAGCGGGAGGGCCATCGAGCAGTACTTC | CARSLPRLTTSGRAIEQYF
13 | TRBJ2-7 | - | TRBV7-9 | - | TGTGCCAGCAGCCAGGGCAGTACGGGCGAGCAGTACTTC | CASSQGSTGEQYF
16 | TRBJ2-1 | TRBD2 | TRBV30 | - | TGTGCCTCCCTGGGGGGGAGGCGGGCTGCCTACAATGAGCAGTTCTTC | CASLGGRRAAYNEQFF
18 | TRBJ2-3 | TRBD2 | TRBV29-1 | - | TGCAGCGTCGCGGGACTAGCGGGAGGAATGGGAGGCACAGATACGCAGTATTTT | CSVAGLAGGMGGTDTQYF
14 | TRBJ1-2 | - | TRBV19 | - | TGTGCCAGTAGTGGCAGGGGAGGTATCTATGGCTACACCTTC | CASSGRGGIYGYTF
16 | TRBJ2-3 | - | TRBV6-5 | - | TGTGCCAGCAGTTACAGTGGACATAGGGGGACAGATACGCAGTATTTT | CASSYSGHRGTDTQYF
15 | TRBJ1-5 | TRBD1 | TRBV30 | - | TGTGCCTGGAGTCGGGGGGGACAGCAGAATCAGCCCCAGCATTTT | CAWSRGGQQNQPQHF
16 | TRBJ2-7 | - | TRBV18 | - | TGTGCCAGCTCACGGCTCACCGGGGCTCGTACCTACGAGCAGTACTTC | CASSRLTGARTYEQYF
15 | TRBJ2-2 | TRBD2 | TRBV19 | once | TGTGCCAGTAGTATAACTAGCGGAGACACCGGGGAGCTGTTTTTT | CASSITSGDTGELFF
13 | TRBJ1-2 | - | TRBV28 | - | TGTGCCAGCAGCCGGGGACAACCGTATGGCTACACCTTC | CASSRGQPYGYTF
12 | TRBJ2-5 | - | TRBV6-6 | - | TGTGCCAGCAGAGGCCAGAAAGAGACCCAGTACTTC | CASRGQKETQYF
14 | TRBJ2-5 | TRBD2 | TRBV15 | - | TGTGCCACCCGCCAGCGGGAGGGCCTGGAGACCCAGTACTTC | CATRQREGLETQYF
13 | TRBJ2-5 | - | TRBV9 | - | TGTGCCAGCAGCCCAGGACAGTGGGAGACCCAGTACTTC | CASSPGQWETQYF
16 | TRBJ2-7 | TRBD2 | TRBV11-2 | - | TGTGCCAGCAGCTTAGCCGGGACTAGACTCCTCCGCGAGCAGTACTTC | CASSLAGTRLLREQYF
14 | TRBJ1-2 | - | TRBV27 | - | TGTGCCAGCAGTTTTTGGGGGGATCAGGATGGCTACACCTTC | CASSFWGDQDGYTF
15 | TRBJ2-7 | - | TRBV7-2 | - | TGTGCCAGCAGCCCAAGTTGGGGACGGACCTACGAGCAGTACTTC | CASSPSWGRTYEQYF
18 | TRBJ1-3 | TRBD1 | TRBV7-9 | once | TGTGCCAGCAGCTTAGATACCCGGACAGGGAGAACTGGAAACACCATATATTTT | CASSLDTRTGRTGNTIYF
13 | TRBJ2-1 | TRBD1 | TRBV5-1 | - | TGCGCCAGCGGGACAGGGCCCTACAATGAGCAGTTCTTC | CASGTGPYNEQFF
14 | TRBJ2-1 | - | TRBV5-1 | - | TGCGCCAGCAGCTCCGGGCTGCGTTCCAATGAGCAGTTCTTC | CASSSGLRSNEQFF
14 | TRBJ2-2 | - | TRBV7-3 | - | TGTGCCACTTCACGTGGGGGGAGCACCGGGGAGCTGTTTTTT | CATSRGGSTGELFF
16 | TRBJ2-7 | TRBD2 | TRBV6-5 | - | TGTGCCAGCAGTTACTCGAGTCCGACTAGCGGCTACGAGCAGTACTTC | CASSYSSPTSGYEQYF
14 | TRBJ2-2 | - | TRBV9 | - | TGTGCCAGCAGCGTAAGTGGGGGCACCGGGGAGCTGTTTTTT | CASSVSGGTGELFF
16 | TRBJ1-2 | - | TRBV5-1 | - | TGCGCCAGCAAATGGGTGGCAGGGAAGTCGCCGGATGGCTACACCTTC | CASKWVAGKSPDGYTF
14 | TRBJ2-1 | TRBD1 | TRBV30 | - | TGTGCCTGGACCGGGACAGCGAGGGGCAATGAGCAGTTCTTC | CAWTGTARGNEQFF
18 | TRBJ2-5 | TRBD2 | TRBV9 | - | TGTGCCAGCAGCGTAGGGACTAGCGGGAGGGGTTCACGGGAGACCCAGTACTTC | CASSVGTSGRGSRETQYF
16 | TRBJ2-6 | - | TRBV7-8 | - | TGTGCCAGCAGCTTAGTGAGTCCCTCTGGGGCCAACGTCCTGACTTTC | CASSLVSPSGANVLTF
15 | TRBJ2-1 | TRBD2 | TRBV5-4 | - | TGTGCCAGCAGCTCGGGACTAACCCCACGGAATGAGCAGTTCTTC | CASSSGLTPRNEQFF
11 | TRBJ1-1 | - | TRBV2 | - | TGTGCCAGCAGTGGGCACACTGAAGCTTTCTTT | CASSGHTEAFF
14 | TRBJ2-7 | - | TRBV11-3 | once | TGTGCCAGCAGCTTGGGTCGCCCGTCCTACGAGCAGTACTTC | CASSLGRPSYEQYF
16 | TRBJ2-5 | TRBD1 | TRBV5-4 | once | TGTGCCAGCAGCTTGGCCTTCATGCAGGGGGTAGGAGAGCAGTACTTC | CASSLAFMQGVGEQYF
15 | TRBJ1-1 | TRBD1 | TRBV2 | - | TGTGCCAGCAGCGACGGGGACAGAATGAACACTGAAGCTTTCTTT | CASSDGDRMNTEAFF
16 | TRBJ1-1 | - | TRBV4-2 | once | TGTGCCAGCAGCCAAGAGGGGGGCGGGCGGACTATCGAAGCTTTCTTT | CASSQEGGGRTIEAFF